The source of this TCR beta chain is a study of shared clonotypes between healthy human individuals. Germline assignment: CDR1 WNHNN and CDR2 SYGVQD (reference sequence). Trimming took 4 bases from V and 3 from J; bases not matched to a gene: 8. The CDR3 is made up of 16 amino acids. CD8 cells regarded as naive lacked CD45RO, were positively chosen for CCR7, and omitted terminally differentiated effector memory CD45RA+ cells. Measured with immunoSEQ multiplex PCR; TCRdb has only the in-frame clones, and not every one. The data show some 800,000 clones, 92% seen once. The sample taken for sequencing was naive CD8+ T cells sorted from blood. The J gene is TRBJ2-1, the V gene TRBV10-1; TRBD2 matches 8 bases. This clonotype was obtained from a man aged 25-45 years in good health. CDR3 nucleotides: TGCGCCAGCAGTGGGGATCGGGAGGGCAGCTACAATGAGCAGTTCTTC. Its translation: CASSGDREGSYNEQFF.